This T cell receptor (beta chain) was obtained from a study of blood T cell repertoires in COVID-19. Study-level background: Acute and convalescent COVID-19 samples came from the United States, Italy and Spain. In each case, the material was cDNA or gDNA derived from T cells, B-cell-depleted T cells, or PBMCs.

The germline V and J ends were trimmed by 2 bases and 2 bases, with 11 bases remaining between them. Germline assignment: CDR1 MNHEY and CDR2 SVGAGI. There are 15 residues in the CDR3. Original handling: Reference gene primer amplification in the assay estimated nucleated cell counts. Only in-frame clones appear in the TCRdb table, and some are missing; sequencing was by immunoSEQ multiplex PCR. Clone size and V and J calls were adopted from that table, with D and trimming inferred from the DNA. The sample records under 75,000 clones, nearly 90% being singletons. The sample taken for sequencing was peripheral blood. This chain links TRBV6-5 with TRBJ2-3; D is unresolved. The origin of this receptor is a man in his 60s with active COVID-19. The CDR3 DNA reads as TGTGCCAGCAGTTACCTCAGCAGGCCCACAGATACGCAGTATTTT. Amino acids: CASSYLSRPTDTQYF.